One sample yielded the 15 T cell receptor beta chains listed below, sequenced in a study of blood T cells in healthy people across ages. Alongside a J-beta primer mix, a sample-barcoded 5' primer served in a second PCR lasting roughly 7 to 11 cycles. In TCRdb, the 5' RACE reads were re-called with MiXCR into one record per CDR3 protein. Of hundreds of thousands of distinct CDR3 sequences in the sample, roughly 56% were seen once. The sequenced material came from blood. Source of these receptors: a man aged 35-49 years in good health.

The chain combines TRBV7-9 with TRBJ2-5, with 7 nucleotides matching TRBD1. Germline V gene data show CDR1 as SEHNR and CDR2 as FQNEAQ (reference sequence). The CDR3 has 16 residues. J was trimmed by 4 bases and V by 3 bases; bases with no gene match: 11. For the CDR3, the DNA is TGTGCCAGCAGCTTCCCGACAGGGCAGGGCGGAGAGACCCAGTACTTC. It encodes CASSFPTGQGGETQYF.

This CDR3 reads CASSPRRSGRDAYEQYF. CDR3 sequence (DNA): TGTGCCAGCAGTCCAAGACGGAGTGGCCGGGACGCCTACGAGCAGTACTTC. V gene TRBV12-3 or TRBV12-4 combines with J gene TRBJ2-5, with D perhaps matching TRBD1 or TRBD2 (5 bases each). The J call may be faulty, since TRBJ2-7 better matches the DNA end. The CDR3 covers 17 residues.

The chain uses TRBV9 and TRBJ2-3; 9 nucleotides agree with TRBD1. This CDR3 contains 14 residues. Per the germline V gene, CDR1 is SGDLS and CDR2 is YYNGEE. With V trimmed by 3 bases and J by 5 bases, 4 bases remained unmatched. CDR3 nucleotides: TGTGCCAGCAGCGAAGGGACAGGGCTAGATACGCAGTATTTT. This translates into CASSEGTGLDTQYF. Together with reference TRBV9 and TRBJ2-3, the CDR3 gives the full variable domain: DSGVTQTPKHLITATGQRVTLRCSPRSGDLSVYWYQQSLDQGLQFLIQYYNGEERAKGNILERFSAQQFPDLHSELNLSSLELGDSALYFCASSEGTGLDTQYFGPGTRLTVL.

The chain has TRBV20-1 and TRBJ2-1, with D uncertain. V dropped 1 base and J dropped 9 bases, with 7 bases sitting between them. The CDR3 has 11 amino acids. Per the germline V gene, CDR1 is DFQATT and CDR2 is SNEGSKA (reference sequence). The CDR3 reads CSARGVGEQFF. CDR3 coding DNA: TGCAGTGCTAGAGGAGTAGGTGAGCAGTTCTTC.

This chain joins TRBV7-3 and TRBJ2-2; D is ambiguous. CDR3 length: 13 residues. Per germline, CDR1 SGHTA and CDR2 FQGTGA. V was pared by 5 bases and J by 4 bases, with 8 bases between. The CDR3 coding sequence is TGTGCCAGCAGCCTGACACTCACCGGGGAGCTGTTTTTT. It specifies CASSLTLTGELFF.

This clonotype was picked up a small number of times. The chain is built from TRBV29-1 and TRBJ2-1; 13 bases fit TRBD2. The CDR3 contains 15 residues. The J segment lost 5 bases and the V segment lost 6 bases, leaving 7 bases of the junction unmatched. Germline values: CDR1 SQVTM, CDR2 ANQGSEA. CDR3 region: CSVRGTSGTDNEQFF. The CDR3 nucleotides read TGCAGCGTCCGAGGGACTAGCGGGACAGACAATGAGCAGTTCTTC.

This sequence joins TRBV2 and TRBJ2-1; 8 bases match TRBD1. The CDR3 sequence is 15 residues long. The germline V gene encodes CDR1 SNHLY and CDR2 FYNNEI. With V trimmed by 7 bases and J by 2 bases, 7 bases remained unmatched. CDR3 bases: TGTGCCAGCAAGACCGGACAGGGAACCTACAATGAGCAGTTCTTC. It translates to CASKTGQGTYNEQFF. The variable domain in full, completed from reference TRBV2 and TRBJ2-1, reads EPEVTQTPSHQVTQMGQEVILRCVPISNHLYFYWYRQILGQKVEFLVSFYNNEISEKSEIFDDQFSVERPDGSNFTLKIRSTKLEDSAMYFCASKTGQGTYNEQFFGPGTRLTVL.

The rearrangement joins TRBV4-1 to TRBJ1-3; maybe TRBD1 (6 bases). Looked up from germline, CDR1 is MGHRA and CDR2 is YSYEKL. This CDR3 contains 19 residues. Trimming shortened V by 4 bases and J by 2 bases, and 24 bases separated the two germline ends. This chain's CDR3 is CASSPLGIRGGSTGNTIYF. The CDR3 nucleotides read TGCGCCAGCAGCCCCCTTGGGATCCGAGGGGGTTCTACTGGAAACACCATATATTTT.

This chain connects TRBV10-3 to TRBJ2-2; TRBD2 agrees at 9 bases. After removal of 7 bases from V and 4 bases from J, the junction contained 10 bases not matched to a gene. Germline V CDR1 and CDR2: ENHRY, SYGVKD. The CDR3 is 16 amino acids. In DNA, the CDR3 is TGTGCCATCAAGGATTCCCCTAGCGGGATCACCGGGGAGCTGTTTTTT. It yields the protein CAIKDSPSGITGELFF.

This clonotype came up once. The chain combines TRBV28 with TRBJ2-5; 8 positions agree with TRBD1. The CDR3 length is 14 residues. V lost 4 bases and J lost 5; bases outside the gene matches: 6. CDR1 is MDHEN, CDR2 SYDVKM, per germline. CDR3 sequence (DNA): TGTGCCAGCAGTTGGACAGGGTCGCGGGAGACCCAGTACTTC. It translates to CASSWTGSRETQYF.

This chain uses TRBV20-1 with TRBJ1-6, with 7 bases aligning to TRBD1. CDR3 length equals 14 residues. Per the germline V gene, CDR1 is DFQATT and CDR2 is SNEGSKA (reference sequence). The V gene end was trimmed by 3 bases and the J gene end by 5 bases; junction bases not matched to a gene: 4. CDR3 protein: CSARKGTDNSPLHF. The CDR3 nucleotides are TGCAGTGCTAGGAAAGGGACAGATAATTCACCCCTCCACTTT.

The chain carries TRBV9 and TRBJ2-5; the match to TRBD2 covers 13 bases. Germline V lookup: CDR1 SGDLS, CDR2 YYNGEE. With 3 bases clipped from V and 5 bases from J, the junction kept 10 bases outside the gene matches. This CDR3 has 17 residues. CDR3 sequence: CASSADAGTSGVETQYF. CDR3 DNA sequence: TGTGCCAGCAGCGCAGATGCCGGGACTAGCGGGGTTGAGACCCAGTACTTC.

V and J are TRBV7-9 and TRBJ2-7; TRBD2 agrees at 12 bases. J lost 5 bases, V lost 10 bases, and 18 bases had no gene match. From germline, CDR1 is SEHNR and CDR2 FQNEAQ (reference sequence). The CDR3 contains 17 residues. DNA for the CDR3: TGTGCCACCTCGACTAGCGGGGGACTCCCCCGAGGAAACGAGCAGTACTTC. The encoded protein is CATSTSGGLPRGNEQYF.

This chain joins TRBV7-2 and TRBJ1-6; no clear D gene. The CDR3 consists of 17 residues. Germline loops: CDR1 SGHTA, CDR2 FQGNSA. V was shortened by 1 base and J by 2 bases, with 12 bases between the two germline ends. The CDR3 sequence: CASSLDSSSTYNSPLHF. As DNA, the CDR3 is TGTGCCAGCAGCTTAGATAGCAGTTCAACCTATAATTCACCCCTCCACTTT. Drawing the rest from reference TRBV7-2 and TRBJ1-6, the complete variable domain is GAGVSQSPSNKVTEKGKDVELRCDPISGHTALYWYRQSLGQGLEFLIYFQGNSAPDKSGLPSDRFSAERTGGSVSTLTIQRTQQEDSAVYLCASSLDSSSTYNSPLHFGNGTRLTVT.

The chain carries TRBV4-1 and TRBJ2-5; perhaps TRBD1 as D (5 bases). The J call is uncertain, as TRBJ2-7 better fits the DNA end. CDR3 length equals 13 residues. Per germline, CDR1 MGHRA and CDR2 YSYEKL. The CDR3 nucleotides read TGCGCCAGCAGCCAAGAAGGGGTCAGCGAGCAGTACTTC. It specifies CASSQEGVSEQYF.